A selection of T cell receptor beta chains follows, all from one sample in a study of blood T cell repertoires in COVID-19. The protocol was immunoSEQ multiplex PCR, while the TCRdb copy is restricted to in-frame clones and leaves out a portion. Among about 170,000 clones listed, just under 90% were seen once. The sequencing sample was made of peripheral blood. These receptor sequences come from a young man with active or convalescent COVID-19. The CDR3 runs from the conserved cysteine through the conserved F or W. The D gene is left open where the match is weak. Clone size is stated in some rows and not others, as once, few, many or a class when expanded.

d_call j_call v_call clone_size cdr3_nt cdr3_aa
TRBD2 TRBJ2-5 TRBV3-1/TRBV3-2 few TGTGCCAGCAGCCTACGACAGAGCGGGACTAAAGAGACCCAGTACTTC CASSLRQSGTKETQYF
NA TRBJ1-1 TRBV2 once TGTGCCAGCAGAGTCAGGGCGGGGACTGAAGCTTTCTTT CASRVRAGTEAFF
NA TRBJ1-5 TRBV6-6 NA TGTGCCAGCAGTCTAACCATAAGGGGTCAGCCCCAGCATTTT CASSLTIRGQPQHF
NA TRBJ1-2 TRBV15 once TGTGCCACCAGCGGGGGGGGTAGCTACACCTTC CATSGGGSYTF
NA TRBJ1-6 TRBV11-3 few TGTGCCAGCAGCTTCTCCAGGGGTAATTCACCCCTCCACTTT CASSFSRGNSPLHF
NA TRBJ1-2 TRBV5-1 NA TGCGCCAGCAGACGGGAGGATTACTATGGCTACACCTTC CASRREDYYGYTF
TRBD1 TRBJ1-1 TRBV5-1 NA TGCGCCAGCAGCGACCTGAACAGGGGAGAAGCTTTCTTT CASSDLNRGEAFF
TRBD1 TRBJ1-2 TRBV2 NA TGTGCCAGCAGCGACGGACAGGGTCCTGGCTACACCTTC CASSDGQGPGYTF
NA TRBJ1-1 TRBV4-2 NA TGTGCCAGCAGCCCCGGGGGGGGCGGCACTGAAGCTTTCTTT CASSPGGGGTEAFF
NA TRBJ1-1 TRBV28 NA TGTGCCAGCAGTTTATATTCGGGGTCGGACACTGAAGCTTTCTTT CASSLYSGSDTEAFF
TRBD1 TRBJ1-2 TRBV4-1 NA TGCGCCAGCAGCCAGACAGGGGGCCCCTATGGCTACACCTTC CASSQTGGPYGYTF
NA TRBJ2-3 TRBV4-1 NA TGCGCCAGCAGCCAAGAGCCCCGAGGATTTACAGATACGCAGTATTTT CASSQEPRGFTDTQYF
NA TRBJ1-5 TRBV19 NA TGTGCCAGTAGTTTCTGGCAGGGTGAGTTAAGCAATCAGCCCCAGCATTTT CASSFWQGELSNQPQHF
NA TRBJ2-1 TRBV29-1 NA TGCAGCGCGAGGGGGGGAGAGCCGCAGCAGTTCTTC CSARGGEPQQFF
NA TRBJ2-1 TRBV6-2/TRBV6-3 few TGTGCCAGCAGCTCCGGGTGGAATGAGCAGTTCTTC CASSSGWNEQFF
TRBD2 TRBJ2-1 TRBV2 NA TGTGCCAGCATCCTTAGCGGGGGGCCCTACAATGAGCAGTTCTTC CASILSGGPYNEQFF
NA TRBJ1-5 TRBV2 NA TGTGCCAGCAGCCCGACAGATGGTCAGCCCCAGCATTTT CASSPTDGQPQHF
NA TRBJ1-5 TRBV19 NA TGTGCCAGTAGTATTGCCCTTGGACATTCAGGTCAGCCCCAGCATTTT CASSIALGHSGQPQHF
NA TRBJ2-5 TRBV6-6 NA TGTGCCGTCGGCAGGTCGTACCAAGAGACCCAGTACTTC CAVGRSYQETQYF
TRBD1 TRBJ1-2 TRBV30 NA TGTGCCTGGTACAGGGGATTCGATGGCTACACCTTC CAWYRGFDGYTF
TRBD1 TRBJ1-2 TRBV7-2 once TGTGCCAGCAGCTTAGGGGGACAGGGAATGGATCCCTATGGCTACACCTTC CASSLGGQGMDPYGYTF
NA TRBJ2-4 TRBV24-1 NA TGTGCCACCGGGTGGGAGAATTCGGTCCACATTCAGTACTTC CATGWENSVHIQYF
NA TRBJ1-1 TRBV29-1 few TGCAGCGTTTCCTGGGGGGGGTCTGAAGCTTTCTTT CSVSWGGSEAFF
TRBD1 TRBJ1-6 TRBV28 NA TGTGCCAGCAGGGTGACAGGGCAGAATTCACCCCTCCACTTT CASRVTGQNSPLHF
NA TRBJ2-3 TRBV4-2 NA TGTGCCAGCAGCCAATCGGCAGATACGCAGTATTTT CASSQSADTQYF
NA TRBJ1-1 TRBV4-1 NA TGCGCCAGCAGCCATGACAGTGGAGTTGTTGAAGCTTTCTTT CASSHDSGVVEAFF
NA TRBJ1-1 TRBV3-1/TRBV3-2 NA TGTGCCAGCAGCCTAAGGGGGGGGGTGAACACTGAAGCTTTCTTT CASSLRGGVNTEAFF
NA TRBJ1-6 TRBV19 NA TGTGCCAGTAGTGTCCCCGCGGGGTCCCTCCACTTT CASSVPAGSLHF
NA TRBJ2-3 TRBV7-9 NA TGTGCCAGCAGCTTAGCGCCGAGTCGAGGTCGGACAGATACGCAGTATTTT CASSLAPSRGRTDTQYF
TRBD1 TRBJ1-1 TRBV28 NA TGTGCCAGCAGTTTGGCCAGGGGGCGGGTTGAAGCTTTCTTT CASSLARGRVEAFF
NA TRBJ2-2 TRBV7-9 NA TGTGCCATCTTACAAAACAGGGCCCATTACACCGGGGAGCTGTTTTTT CAILQNRAHYTGELFF
NA TRBJ2-3 TRBV5-1 NA TGCGCCAGCAGCTTGGATGCGGACAGCGATACGCAGTATTTT CASSLDADSDTQYF
NA TRBJ2-4 TRBV19 NA TGTGCCAGTAGTATAGATCGGGTGAGCCTCAAAAACATTCAGTACTTC CASSIDRVSLKNIQYF
TRBD2 TRBJ2-1 TRBV4-3 NA TGCGCCAGCAGCCAAGAGTCTAGCGGGAGGGGGGATGAGCAGTTCTTC CASSQESSGRGDEQFF
TRBD2 TRBJ2-1 TRBV7-8 once TGTGCCAGCAGCCTCGATCCGGGACTAGCGGTCTACAATGAGCAGTTCTTC CASSLDPGLAVYNEQFF